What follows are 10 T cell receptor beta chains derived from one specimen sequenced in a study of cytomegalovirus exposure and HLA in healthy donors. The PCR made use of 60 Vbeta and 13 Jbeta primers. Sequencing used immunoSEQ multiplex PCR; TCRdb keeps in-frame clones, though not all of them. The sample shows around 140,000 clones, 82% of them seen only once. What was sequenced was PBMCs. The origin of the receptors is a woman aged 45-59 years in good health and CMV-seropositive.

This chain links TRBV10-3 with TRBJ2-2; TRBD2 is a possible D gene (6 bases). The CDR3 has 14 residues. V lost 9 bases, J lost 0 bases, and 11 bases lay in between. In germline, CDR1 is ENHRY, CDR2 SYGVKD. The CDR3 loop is CAITGDPNTGELFF. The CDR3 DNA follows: TGTGCCATTACGGGGGACCCGAACACCGGGGAGCTGTTTTTT.

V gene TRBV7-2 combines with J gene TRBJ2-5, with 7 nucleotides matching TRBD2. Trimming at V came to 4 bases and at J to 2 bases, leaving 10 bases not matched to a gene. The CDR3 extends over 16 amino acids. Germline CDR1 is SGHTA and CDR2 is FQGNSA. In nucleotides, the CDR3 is TGTGCCAGCAGCTCCCGGGGAGCGGGGTGGCAAGAGACCCAGTACTTC. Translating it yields CASSSRGAGWQETQYF. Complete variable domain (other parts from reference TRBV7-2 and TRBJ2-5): GAGVSQSPSNKVTEKGKDVELRCDPISGHTALYWYRQSLGQGLEFLIYFQGNSAPDKSGLPSDRFSAERTGGSVSTLTIQRTQQEDSAVYLCASSSRGAGWQETQYFGPGTRLLVL.

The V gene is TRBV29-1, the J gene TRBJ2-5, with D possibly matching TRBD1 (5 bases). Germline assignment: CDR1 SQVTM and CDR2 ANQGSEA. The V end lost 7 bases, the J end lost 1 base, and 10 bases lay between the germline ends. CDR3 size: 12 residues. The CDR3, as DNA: TGCAGCGGGTCGGACATCCAAGAGACCCAGTACTTC. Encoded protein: CSGSDIQETQYF.

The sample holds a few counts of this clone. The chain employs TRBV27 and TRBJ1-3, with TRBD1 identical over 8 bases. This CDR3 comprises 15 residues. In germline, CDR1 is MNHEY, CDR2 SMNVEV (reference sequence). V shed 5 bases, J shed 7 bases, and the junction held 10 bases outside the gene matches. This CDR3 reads CASSSRQGPINTIYF. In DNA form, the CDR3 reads TGTGCCAGCAGTAGCCGACAGGGGCCTATTAACACCATATATTTT.

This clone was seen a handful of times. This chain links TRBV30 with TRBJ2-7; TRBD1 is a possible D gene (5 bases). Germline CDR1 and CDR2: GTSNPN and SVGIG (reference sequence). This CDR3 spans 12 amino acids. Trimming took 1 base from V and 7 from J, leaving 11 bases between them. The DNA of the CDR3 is TGTGCCTGGAGTGCGCAGGGATATGAGCAGTACTTC. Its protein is CAWSAQGYEQYF.

This chain's CDR3 is CASETRGAGANVLTF. For the CDR3, the DNA is TGTGCCAGCGAAACTCGGGGGGCTGGGGCCAACGTCCTGACTTTC. The chain is built from TRBV5-8 and TRBJ2-6, with 7 nucleotides matching TRBD2. V lost 7 bases, J lost 2 bases, and 6 bases stayed unmatched. Germline V gives CDR1 SGHTS, CDR2 YDEGEE. The CDR3 length is 15 residues.

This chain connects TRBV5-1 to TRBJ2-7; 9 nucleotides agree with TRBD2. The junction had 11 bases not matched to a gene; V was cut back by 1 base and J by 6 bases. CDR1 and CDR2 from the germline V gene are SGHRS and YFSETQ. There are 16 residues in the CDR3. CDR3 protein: CASSLSRGASGAEQYF. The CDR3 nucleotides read TGCGCCAGCAGCTTGTCGCGAGGGGCTAGCGGGGCCGAGCAGTACTTC.

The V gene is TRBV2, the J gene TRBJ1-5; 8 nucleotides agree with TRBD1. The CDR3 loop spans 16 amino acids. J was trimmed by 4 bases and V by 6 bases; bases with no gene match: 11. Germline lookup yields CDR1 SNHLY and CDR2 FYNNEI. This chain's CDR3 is CASSLFLDRANQPQHF. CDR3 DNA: TGTGCCAGCAGCCTATTCCTGGACAGGGCAAATCAGCCCCAGCATTTT.

The CDR3 is CASSQVGQGSTEAFF. The CDR3 DNA sequence: TGCGCCAGCAGCCAAGTTGGGCAGGGGAGTACTGAAGCTTTCTTT. The genes are TRBV4-1 and TRBJ1-1; tentative D call: TRBD1 (6 bases). In germline, CDR1 is MGHRA, CDR2 YSYEKL. V was pared by 1 base and J by 5 bases, with 14 bases between. The CDR3 has 15 residues.

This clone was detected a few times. The CDR3 protein is CSVGRRGGGLFF. CDR3 DNA sequence: TGCAGCGTCGGACGACGAGGGGGTGGGCTGTTTTTT. V and J are TRBV29-1 and TRBJ2-2; the D gene is possibly TRBD1 (6 bases). Germline V gene lookup returns CDR1 SQVTM and CDR2 ANQGSEA. This CDR3 spans 12 amino acids. V shed 6 bases and J shed 13 bases, with 18 bases lying between them.